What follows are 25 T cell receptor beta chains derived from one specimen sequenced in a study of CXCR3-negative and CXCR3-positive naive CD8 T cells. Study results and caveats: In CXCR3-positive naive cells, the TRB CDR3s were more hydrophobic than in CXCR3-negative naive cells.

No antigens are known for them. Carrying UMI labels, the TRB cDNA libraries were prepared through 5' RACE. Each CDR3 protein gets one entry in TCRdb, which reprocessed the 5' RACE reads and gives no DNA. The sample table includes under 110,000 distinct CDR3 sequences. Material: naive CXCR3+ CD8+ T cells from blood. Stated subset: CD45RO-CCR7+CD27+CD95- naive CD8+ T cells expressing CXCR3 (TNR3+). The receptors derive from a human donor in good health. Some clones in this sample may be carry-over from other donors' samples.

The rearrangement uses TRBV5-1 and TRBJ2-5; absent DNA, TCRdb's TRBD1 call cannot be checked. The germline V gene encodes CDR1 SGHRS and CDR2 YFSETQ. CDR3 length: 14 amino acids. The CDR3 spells CASSLEAGEETQYF.

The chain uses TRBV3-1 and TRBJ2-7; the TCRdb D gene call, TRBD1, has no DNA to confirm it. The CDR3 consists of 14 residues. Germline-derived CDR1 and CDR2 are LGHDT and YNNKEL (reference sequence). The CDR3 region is CASSQDSRDYEQYF.

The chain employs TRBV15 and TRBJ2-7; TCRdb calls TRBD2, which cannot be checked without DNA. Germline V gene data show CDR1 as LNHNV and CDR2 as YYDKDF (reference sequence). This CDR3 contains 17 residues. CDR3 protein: CATSRDPMAGGPPEQYF. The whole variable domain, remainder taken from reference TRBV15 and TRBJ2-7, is DAMVIQNPRYQVTQFGKPVTLSCSQTLNHNVMYWYQQKSSQAPKLLFHYYDKDFNNEADTPDNFQSRRPNTSFCFLDIRSPGLGDTAMYLCATSRDPMAGGPPEQYFGPGTRLTVT.

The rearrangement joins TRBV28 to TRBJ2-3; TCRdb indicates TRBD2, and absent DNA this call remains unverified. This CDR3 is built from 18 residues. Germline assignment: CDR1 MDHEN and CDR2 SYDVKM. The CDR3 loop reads CASSFPRLGTSSTDTQYF. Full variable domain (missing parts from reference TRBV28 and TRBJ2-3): DVKVTQSSRYLVKRTGEKVFLECVQDMDHENMFWYRQDPGLGLRLIYFSYDVKMKEKGDIPEGYSVSREKKERFSLILESASTNQTSMYLCASSFPRLGTSSTDTQYFGPGTRLTVL.

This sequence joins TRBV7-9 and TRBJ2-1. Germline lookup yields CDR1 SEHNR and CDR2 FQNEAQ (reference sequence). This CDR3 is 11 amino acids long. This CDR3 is CASSYGYEQFF.

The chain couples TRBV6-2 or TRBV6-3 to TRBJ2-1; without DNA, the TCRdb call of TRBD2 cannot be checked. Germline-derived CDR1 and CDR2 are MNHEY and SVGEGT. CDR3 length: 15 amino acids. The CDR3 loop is CASRLAGGDGGEQFF.

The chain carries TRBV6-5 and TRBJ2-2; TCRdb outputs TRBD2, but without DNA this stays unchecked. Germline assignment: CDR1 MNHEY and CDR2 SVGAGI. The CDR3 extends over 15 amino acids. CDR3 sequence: CASSSAGEGTGELFF.

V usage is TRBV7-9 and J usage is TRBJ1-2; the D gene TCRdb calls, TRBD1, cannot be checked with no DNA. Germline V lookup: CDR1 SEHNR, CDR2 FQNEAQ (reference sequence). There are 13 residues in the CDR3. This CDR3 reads CASSSQGNYGYTF.

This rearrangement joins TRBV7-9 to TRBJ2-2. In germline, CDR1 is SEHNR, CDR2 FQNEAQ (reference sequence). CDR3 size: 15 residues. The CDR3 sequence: CASSLWDENTGELFF.

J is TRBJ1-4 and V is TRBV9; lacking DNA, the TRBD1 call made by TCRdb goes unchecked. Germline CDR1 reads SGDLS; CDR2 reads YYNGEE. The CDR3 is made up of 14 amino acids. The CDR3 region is CASGGPGGDEKLFF.

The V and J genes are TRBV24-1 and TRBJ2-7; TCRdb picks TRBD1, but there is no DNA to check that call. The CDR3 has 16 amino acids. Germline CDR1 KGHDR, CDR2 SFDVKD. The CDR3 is CATSPTSQGGGYEQYF.

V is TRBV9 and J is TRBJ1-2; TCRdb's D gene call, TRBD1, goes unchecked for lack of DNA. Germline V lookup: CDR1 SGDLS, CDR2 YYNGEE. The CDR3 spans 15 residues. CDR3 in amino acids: CASSIARDGDYGYTF.

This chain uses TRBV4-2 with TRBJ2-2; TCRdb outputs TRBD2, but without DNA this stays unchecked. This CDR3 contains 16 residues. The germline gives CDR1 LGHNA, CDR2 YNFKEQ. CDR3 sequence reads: CASSQGGGVHTGELFF.

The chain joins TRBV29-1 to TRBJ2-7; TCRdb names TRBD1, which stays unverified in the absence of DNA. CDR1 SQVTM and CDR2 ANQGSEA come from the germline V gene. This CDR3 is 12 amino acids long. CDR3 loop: CSVVQGTSEQYF.

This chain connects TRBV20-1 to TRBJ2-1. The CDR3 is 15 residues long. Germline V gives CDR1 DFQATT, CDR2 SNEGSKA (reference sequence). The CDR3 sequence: CSARNSRTSGYEQFF.

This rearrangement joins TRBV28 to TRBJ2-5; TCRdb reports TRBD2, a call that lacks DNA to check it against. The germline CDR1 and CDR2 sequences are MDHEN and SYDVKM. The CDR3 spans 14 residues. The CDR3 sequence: CASSLYGREETQYF.

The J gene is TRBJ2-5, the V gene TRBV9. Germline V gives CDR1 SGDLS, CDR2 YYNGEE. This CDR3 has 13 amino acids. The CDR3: CASSVGARETQYF.

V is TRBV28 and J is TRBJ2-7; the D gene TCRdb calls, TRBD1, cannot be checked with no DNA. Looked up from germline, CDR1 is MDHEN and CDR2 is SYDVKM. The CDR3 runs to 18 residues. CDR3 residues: CASSFGPGQGVGTYEQYF.

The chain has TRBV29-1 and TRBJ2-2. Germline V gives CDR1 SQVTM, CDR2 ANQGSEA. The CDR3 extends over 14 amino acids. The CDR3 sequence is CSVENDLNTGELFF.

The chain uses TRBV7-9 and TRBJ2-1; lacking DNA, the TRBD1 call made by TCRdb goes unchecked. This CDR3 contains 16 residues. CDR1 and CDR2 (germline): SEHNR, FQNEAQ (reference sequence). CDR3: CASSFRYRMGTNEQFF.

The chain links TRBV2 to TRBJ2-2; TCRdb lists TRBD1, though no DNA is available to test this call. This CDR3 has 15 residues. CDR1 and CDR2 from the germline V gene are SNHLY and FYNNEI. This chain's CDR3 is CASSEPQGNTGELFF.

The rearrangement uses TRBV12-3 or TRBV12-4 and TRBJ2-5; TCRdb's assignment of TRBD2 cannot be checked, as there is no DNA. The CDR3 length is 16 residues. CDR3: CASSLGLAGVQETQYF.

The CDR3 sequence is CASSNGQGNTIYF. The rearrangement links TRBV21-1 to TRBJ1-3; checking the TCRdb D call of TRBD1 is not possible without DNA. TRBV21-1 is deemed a pseudogene. CDR3 length equals 13 residues.

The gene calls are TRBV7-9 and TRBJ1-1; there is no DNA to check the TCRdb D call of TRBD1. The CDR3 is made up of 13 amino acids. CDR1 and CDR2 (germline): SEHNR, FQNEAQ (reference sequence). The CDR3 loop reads CASSLGPPPEAFF.

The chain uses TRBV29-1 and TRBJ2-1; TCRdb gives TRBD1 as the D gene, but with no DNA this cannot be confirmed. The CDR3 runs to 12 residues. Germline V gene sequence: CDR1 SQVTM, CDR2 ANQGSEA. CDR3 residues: CSVPGIYNEQFF.